This TCR beta chain was sequenced in a study of blood T cell repertoires in COVID-19. Study summary: The analysed material was cDNA or gDNA that came from T cells, B-cell-depleted T cells, or PBMCs.

The assay was immunoSEQ multiplex PCR, and TCRdb's table has in-frame clones only and misses some. The table includes some 100,000 clones, 65% to 90% detected once. The sequenced sample was PBMCs or T cells enriched from blood (not recorded which). The TCR comes from a woman aged 50 to 60 who had recovered from COVID-19.

The CDR3 loop is CASREGGELFF. Written as DNA, the CDR3 is TGTGCCAGCAGAGAGGGCGGGGAGCTGTTTTTT. The chain links TRBV2 to TRBJ2-2, with D tentatively TRBD2 (5 bases). The CDR3 totals 11 residues. V was clipped by 6 bases and J by 7 bases, with 6 bases between them. CDR1 and CDR2 from the germline V gene are SNHLY and FYNNEI.